Reported below is one TCR beta chain. The CDR3 totals 17 residues. Trimming at V came to 3 bases and at J to 0 bases, leaving 8 bases not matched to a gene. CDR1 and CDR2 from the germline V gene are SNHLY and FYNNEI. This entry is derived from a study of blood T cell repertoires in COVID-19. The wider study: The United States, Italy and Spain supplied acute and convalescent COVID-19 samples. PBMCs, B-cell-depleted T cells, or T cells were the source of the cDNA or gDNA that made up the material.

TCRdb's table, derived via immunoSEQ multiplex PCR, lists solely in-frame clones and lacks some. The sample has some 150,000 clones, roughly 76% seen once. Sequences were obtained from peripheral blood. The TCR comes from a woman aged 45 to 65 with active or convalescent COVID-19. This chain links TRBV2 with TRBJ1-5, with 7 bases identical to TRBD1. The CDR3 DNA reads as TGTGCCAGCAGTGAGAGACAGGGCCCTTATAGCAATCAGCCCCAGCATTTT. It translates to CASSERQGPYSNQPQHF. Using reference TRBV2 and TRBJ1-5 for the parts outside the CDR3, the full variable domain is EPEVTQTPSHQVTQMGQEVILRCVPISNHLYFYWYRQILGQKVEFLVSFYNNEISEKSEIFDDQFSVERPDGSNFTLKIRSTKLEDSAMYFCASSERQGPYSNQPQHFGDGTRLSIL.